This TCR beta chain was obtained from a study of T-cell reconstitution after alpha-beta-depleted transplantation in children. Unique molecular identifiers were built into the TCRbeta library. In TCRdb, the PCR reads were re-called with MiXCR into one record per CDR3 protein. This table has about 360,000 distinct CDR3 sequences, approximately 12% appearing once. This clonotype was observed a handful of times. Per germline, CDR1 WNHNN and CDR2 SYGVQD (reference sequence). Trimming cost V 5 bases and J 2 bases, with 9 bases left between them. The CDR3 has 14 residues. The clonotype originates from a human donor who donated a stem cell graft to a child with Fanconi anemia. The source was PBMCs, collected from the stem cell graft. The genes are TRBV10-1 and TRBJ2-2; D gene unclear. CDR3 DNA: TGCGCCAGCAGTCCCACATCAAACACCGGGGAGCTGTTTTTT. It translates to CASSPTSNTGELFF.